Reported below is one T cell receptor beta chain. Its antigen is unknown. The V gene's germline CDR1 is MRHNA and CDR2 SNTAGT. V lost 3 bases to trimming and J lost 5 bases, with 9 bases between them. This CDR3 comprises 13 residues. The sample belongs to a study of CD8 T cells in Susac syndrome. Study at large: Sequenced Susac syndrome patients included more than five with clinically active disease and fewer than 10 in remission. Intravenous immunoglobulin alone or corticosteroids were being given to patients with Susac syndrome at blood draw, unless they were therapy-naive.

General study points: The Susac syndrome CD4+ T cell repertoires displayed no clonal expansion.

RNA amounts of about 0.5 to 1 ug underwent reverse transcription with random hexamers. The method of amplification for TCR beta CDR3 was immunoSEQ multiplex PCR, covering 54 Vbeta and 13 Jbeta. TCRdb re-analysed the immunoSEQ multiplex PCR reads in MiXCR, keeping a single row per CDR3 protein. The data hold under 200,000 distinct CDR3 sequences, with approximately 94% observed a single time. V usage is TRBV6-4 and J usage is TRBJ2-3, with D perhaps TRBD2 (6 bases). The specimen was CD4+ T cells from PBMCs. This clonotype was sampled from a human donor with Susac syndrome. CDR3 protein: CASSERREDTQYF. The CDR3 DNA sequence: TGTGCCAGCAGTGAAAGGAGGGAAGATACGCAGTATTTT.